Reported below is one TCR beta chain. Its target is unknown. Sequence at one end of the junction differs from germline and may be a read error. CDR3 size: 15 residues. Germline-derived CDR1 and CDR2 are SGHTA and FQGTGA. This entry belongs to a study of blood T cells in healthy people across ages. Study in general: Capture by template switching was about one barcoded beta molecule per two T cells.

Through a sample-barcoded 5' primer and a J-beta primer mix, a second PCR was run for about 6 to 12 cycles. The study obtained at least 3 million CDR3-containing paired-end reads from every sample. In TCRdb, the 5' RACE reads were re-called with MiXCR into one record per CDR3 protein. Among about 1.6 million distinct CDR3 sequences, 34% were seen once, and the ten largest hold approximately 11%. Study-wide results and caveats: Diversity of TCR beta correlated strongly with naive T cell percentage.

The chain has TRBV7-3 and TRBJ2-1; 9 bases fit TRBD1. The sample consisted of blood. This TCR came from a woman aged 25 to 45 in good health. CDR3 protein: CASSRGTGTYNERFF. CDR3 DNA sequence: TGTGCCAGTAGCCGAGGGACAGGGACATACAATGAGCGGTTCTTC.